This is a list of T cell receptor beta chains from one sample in a study of blood T cell repertoires in COVID-19. Clones were sequenced by immunoSEQ multiplex PCR, and TCRdb holds only the in-frame ones, with some missing. The sample consists of 190,000 or so clones, 81% of them appearing once. The sequenced sample was peripheral blood. The receptors originated from an elderly woman with COVID-19, enrolled during active disease. CDR3s include the opening cysteine and the closing phenylalanine or tryptophan.

>TRBV5-6
CASSWGVAGTTDTQYF
>TRBV28
CASRAWGGRAYEQYF
>TRBV3-1/TRBV3-2
CASSHRDRGDYGYTF
>TRBV15
CATSRDPRGNEKLFF
>TRBV27
CASSPTGQANYGYTF
>TRBV10-3
CAIGGGPNYGYTF
>TRBV4-2
CASSQDLGGAKSDTQYF
>TRBV7-9
CASSPWAGGRNNEQFF
>TRBV5-8
CASSLGAGAPNEQFF
>TRBV7-2
CASSLARNTEAFF
>TRBV28
CASSIAGTGVGYTF
>TRBV7-2
CASSLNRGEWAFF
>TRBV6-5
CASSPYINYGYTF
>TRBV20-1
CSAGSTEKAFF
>TRBV12-3/TRBV12-4
CASSFGPTYEQYF
>TRBV5-1
CASSLRGLAGAGDTQYF
>TRBV5-8
CASSLEGGPYNEQFF
>TRBV19
CASSGQGESPAQHF
>TRBV5-8
CASSLATRTSGSVDTQYF
>TRBV18
CASSPPLISYNEQFF
>TRBV6-5
CASIQGRNSNQPQHF
>TRBV6-1
CASSGRDRKTITYNSPLHF
>TRBV6-5
CASSDGYGQETQYF
>TRBV29-1
CSGLRDTDYEQYF
>TRBV3-1/TRBV3-2
CASSHDAAAYEQYF
>TRBV11-2
CASSYPQDRGPAYEQYF
>TRBV5-6
CASSFDRGYEQYF
>TRBV7-8
CASSPGYEQYF
>TRBV28
CASSFIGAGPYNEQFF
>TRBV18
CASSSTGQYGYTF
>TRBV5-1
CASSFTPRGQGDEQYF
>TRBV28
CASGLLPGQGDGYTF
>TRBV4-3
CASSQLTSGGTQYF
>TRBV29-1
CSVESLTYRGWSDTQYF
>TRBV2
CASSRLAGPDTQYF
>TRBV19
CASSWTGYYGYTF
>TRBV18
CASSPVALNGYTF
>TRBV19
CASSIVEGGEQYF
>TRBV27
CASSPPSGLAGTEAFF
>TRBV6-5
CASSSGGNEQFF
>TRBV4-1
CASSPPGTGGYNEQFF